The 17 T cell receptor beta chains below come from one sample, sequenced in a study of blood T cell repertoires in COVID-19. The protocol was immunoSEQ multiplex PCR, while the TCRdb copy is restricted to in-frame clones and leaves out a portion. The repertoire holds about 260,000 clones, with 65% to 90% as singletons. Sequencing input: peripheral blood. The source of these receptors is a man aged 25-40 years with active or convalescent COVID-19.

In nucleotides, the CDR3 is TGCGCCAGCAGCTTGGTTGTAGGAGCTTCCTATAGCAATCAGCCCCAGCATTTT. It is translated as CASSLVVGASYSNQPQHF. The V gene is TRBV5-1, the J gene TRBJ1-5; D is unclear. The V and J ends lost 0 bases and 0 bases respectively, with 16 bases between them. CDR3 size: 18 residues. Looked up from germline, CDR1 is SGHRS and CDR2 is YFSETQ.

CDR3 in amino acids: CAVKNNRVSGANVLTF. CDR3 sequence (DNA): TGTGCCGTCAAAAATAATCGGGTGTCTGGGGCCAACGTCCTGACTTTC. V usage is TRBV2 and J usage is TRBJ2-6; D uncertain. The V gene's germline CDR1 is SNHLY and CDR2 FYNNEI. The CDR3 covers 16 residues. V lost 11 bases, J lost 1 base, and 18 bases lay in between.

This clone was detected only a few times. The genes are TRBV2 and TRBJ2-7, with TRBD1 matching over 10 bases. CDR3 length equals 13 residues. Germline V lookup: CDR1 SNHLY, CDR2 FYNNEI. V gave up 6 bases and J gave up 2 bases; unmatched junction bases: 1. CDR3 loop: CASSGQGAYEQYF. CDR3 sequence (DNA): TGTGCCAGCAGCGGACAGGGGGCCTACGAGCAGTACTTC.

This chain uses TRBV5-1 with TRBJ2-3; 7 bases agree with TRBD2. The CDR3 loop spans 18 amino acids. Germline V lookup: CDR1 SGHRS, CDR2 YFSETQ. The V and J ends lost 2 bases and 5 bases, in that order; junction bases with no gene match: 17. CDR3 amino acids: CASSLKSSGGVNKDTQYF. CDR3 bases: TGCGCCAGCAGCTTAAAGTCTAGCGGTGGGGTGAACAAAGATACGCAGTATTTT. Full variable domain (remainder filled in from reference TRBV5-1 and TRBJ2-3): KAGVTQTPRYLIKTRGQQVTLSCSPISGHRSVSWYQQTPGQGLQFLFEYFSETQRNKGNFPGRFSGRQFSNSRSEMNVSTLELGDSALYLCASSLKSSGGVNKDTQYFGPGTRLTVL.

The chain couples TRBV21-1 to TRBJ2-5; no check of the table's D call, TRBD1, against the DNA was made. TRBV21-1 is flagged as a pseudogene. This CDR3 is 18 amino acids long. CDR3: CASSKVSQAGCGEETQYF. The CDR3 DNA is TGTGCCAGCAGCAAAGTCTCGCAGGCAGGGTGTGGCGAAGAGACCCAGTACTTC.

This rearrangement joins TRBV7-9 to TRBJ1-6; TRBD1 is a possible D gene (5 bases). Germline CDR1 SEHNR, CDR2 FQNEAQ (reference sequence). The CDR3 runs 15 residues. V lost 3 bases, J lost 2 bases, and 8 bases lay in between. The CDR3 sequence is CASSLGGTYNSPLHF. The CDR3 region has the DNA TGTGCCAGCAGCTTGGGGGGGACCTATAATTCACCCCTCCACTTT.

Points on this clone: Other nucleotide sequences in the sample specify the same CDR3. This rearrangement joins TRBV5-5 to TRBJ2-1; the match to TRBD2 covers 13 bases. CDR1 and CDR2 from the germline V gene are SGHKS and YYEKEE (reference sequence). V was clipped by 2 bases and J by 8 bases; unmatched bases: 7. The CDR3 is 16 amino acids. The CDR3 sequence: CASSFQLAGGRDEQFF. The CDR3, as DNA: TGTGCCAGCAGCTTTCAACTAGCGGGGGGGCGGGATGAGCAGTTCTTC.

V usage is TRBV9 and J usage is TRBJ1-1, with a tentative D call TRBD1 (5 bases). The CDR3 consists of 18 residues. Germline CDR1 is SGDLS and CDR2 is YYNGEE. Trimming took off 0 bases at V and 0 bases at J, with 18 bases between the two ends. The CDR3 DNA reads as TGTGCCAGCAGCGTAGCTTCAGGGCAGTCGATGATGAACACTGAAGCTTTCTTT. The encoded protein is CASSVASGQSMMNTEAFF.

V is TRBV19 and J is TRBJ1-5; perhaps TRBD1 as D (5 bases). In germline, CDR1 is LNHDA, CDR2 SQIVND (reference sequence). The CDR3 runs to 15 residues. Trimming took off 7 bases at V and 0 bases at J, with 13 bases between the two ends. CDR3 sequence: CASIGMDNSNQPQHF. In nucleotides, the CDR3 is TGTGCCAGTATTGGAATGGACAATAGCAATCAGCCCCAGCATTTT.

The chain combines TRBV4-1 with TRBJ1-1; possibly TRBD1 for D (5 bases). Looked up from germline, CDR1 is MGHRA and CDR2 is YSYEKL. This CDR3 is built from 15 residues. Trimming left V 0 bases short and J 4 bases short, with 12 bases between. CDR3 sequence (DNA): TGCGCCAGCAGCCAAGAGGTGCAGGGTGGCACTGAAGCTTTCTTT. Translating gives CASSQEVQGGTEAFF.

This clone was detected only once. V is TRBV18 and J is TRBJ1-5, with D perhaps matching TRBD1 (6 bases). Trimming took off 4 bases at V and 3 bases at J, with 7 bases between the two ends. Germline V lookup: CDR1 KGHSH, CDR2 LQKENI. The CDR3 length is 13 residues. The DNA of the CDR3 is TGTGCCAGCTCACGGGACAACAATCAGCCCCAGCATTTT. It yields the protein CASSRDNNQPQHF.

CDR3 nucleotides: TGCAGTGCTAGTTTAAGAGAGGATACGCAGTATTTT. It codes for CSASLREDTQYF. The gene calls are TRBV20-1 and TRBJ2-3; D is unclear. Germline-derived CDR1 and CDR2 are DFQATT and SNEGSKA (reference sequence). The length of the CDR3 is 12 residues. Deletions cut 3 bases from V and 6 bases from J, with 10 bases between.

This rearrangement joins TRBV10-1 to TRBJ2-3; 13 nucleotides match TRBD2. The CDR3 spans 19 residues. V lost 6 bases, J lost 0 bases, and 12 bases stayed unmatched. CDR1 WNHNN and CDR2 SYGVQD come from the germline V gene (reference sequence). The CDR3: CASSHRLAGGPPSTDTQYF. CDR3 nucleotides: TGCGCCAGCAGCCATCGACTAGCGGGGGGACCCCCTAGCACAGATACGCAGTATTTT.

This clone was seen once. This sequence joins TRBV9 and TRBJ1-2; 9 positions match TRBD1. V was pared by 3 bases and J by 0 bases, with 21 bases of the junction left unmatched. CDR3 size: 21 residues. The V gene's germline CDR1 is SGDLS and CDR2 YYNGEE. CDR3 amino acids: CASSASLELGTGLRSNYGYTF. The CDR3, as DNA: TGTGCCAGCAGCGCCTCATTAGAACTGGGGACAGGGCTCCGCTCTAACTATGGCTACACCTTC.

This clone was recorded once. The chain employs TRBV5-6 and TRBJ1-4; TRBD1 aligns across 7 bases. The CDR3 runs to 15 residues. Germline CDR1 is SGHDT and CDR2 is YYEEEE. The trim removed 0 bases at V and 11 bases at J, leaving 10 bases unmatched. CDR3 nucleotides: TGTGCCAGCAGCTTGGGGGGACAGCCCGAAGGGAAACTGTTTTTT. Its translation: CASSLGGQPEGKLFF.

CDR3 nucleotide sequence: TGTGCCAGCAGTGAACCCGCCTACCCCACAGATACGCAGTATTTT. Its protein product is CASSEPAYPTDTQYF. The chain carries TRBV2 and TRBJ2-3; D not resolved. Between the trimmed V and J ends, which lost 2 bases and 2 bases, there was a span of 11 bases. Germline V gene sequence: CDR1 SNHLY, CDR2 FYNNEI. This CDR3 contains 15 residues.

This clone came up once. The V call is TRBV7-2, the J call TRBJ2-1; 9 bases align to TRBD1. V dropped 7 bases and J dropped 6; count of bases not matched to a gene: 10. CDR1 and CDR2 (germline): SGHTA, FQGNSA. The CDR3 consists of 15 residues. The CDR3 sequence: CASIWGGTGSNEQFF. CDR3 DNA sequence: TGTGCCAGCATCTGGGGTGGGACAGGGTCCAATGAGCAGTTCTTC.